Listed below are T cell receptor beta chains from one sample, sequenced in a study of shared clonotypes between healthy human individuals. Sequencing was performed with immunoSEQ multiplex PCR; in TCRdb, only in-frame clones are kept and a portion is missing. The data show approximately 480,000 clones, with almost 80% seen just once and around 13% held by the top ten. Sequenced material: PBMCs. These receptors originate from a woman between 40 and 55 years old in good health. Some clones in this sample may be carry-over from other donors' samples. Each CDR3 is given with its conserved first and last residue. A D gene is named only where the DNA matches it firmly. Only some rows state a clone size, as once, few, many or a class for expanded clones.

D gene: .; J gene: TRBJ1-1; V gene: TRBV5-8; clone size: .; CDR3 DNA: TGTGCCAGCAGCACCCTCGGGTTGGACACTGAAGCTTTCTTT; CDR3 protein: CASSTLGLDTEAFF
D gene: TRBD1; J gene: TRBJ1-2; V gene: TRBV28; clone size: .; CDR3 DNA: TGTGGCTCAATAGGGGGCGGCAGCGGTCGGGGTGGCTACACCTTC; CDR3 protein: CGSIGGGSGRGGYTF
D gene: TRBD2; J gene: TRBJ2-3; V gene: TRBV5-8; clone size: .; CDR3 DNA: TGTGCCAGCAGCTTGGTTCGGACTAGCGTGTTCACAGATACGCAGTATTTT; CDR3 protein: CASSLVRTSVFTDTQYF
D gene: .; J gene: TRBJ2-7; V gene: TRBV28; clone size: .; CDR3 DNA: TGTGCCAGCAGCGAGACCGGGACGGATGACTACGAGCAGTACTTC; CDR3 protein: CASSETGTDDYEQYF
D gene: .; J gene: TRBJ2-6; V gene: TRBV5-4; clone size: .; CDR3 DNA: TGTGCCAGCAGCTTGGTGTGGGGGCGTGGGGCCAACGTCCTGACTTTC; CDR3 protein: CASSLVWGRGANVLTF
D gene: .; J gene: TRBJ2-3; V gene: TRBV5-1; clone size: .; CDR3 DNA: TGCGCCAGCGGGCCCAGGGGTGATACGCAGTATTTT; CDR3 protein: CASGPRGDTQYF
D gene: .; J gene: TRBJ2-5; V gene: TRBV5-1; clone size: .; CDR3 DNA: TGCGCCAGCAGCTTGGTCGGATTCCAAGAGACCCAGTACTTC; CDR3 protein: CASSLVGFQETQYF
D gene: TRBD1; J gene: TRBJ1-2; V gene: TRBV5-4; clone size: .; CDR3 DNA: TGTGCCAGCAGCACGGGACAGGGGCCCCTCCGGGGCTACACCTTC; CDR3 protein: CASSTGQGPLRGYTF
D gene: TRBD2; J gene: TRBJ2-1; V gene: TRBV29-1; clone size: few; CDR3 DNA: TGCAGCGTTGCCCTCATAGCGGGAGGTAAGAATGAGCAGTTCTTC; CDR3 protein: CSVALIAGGKNEQFF
D gene: TRBD1; J gene: TRBJ2-7; V gene: TRBV11-2; clone size: .; CDR3 DNA: TGTGCCAGCAGCCATACCGGGACAGGGGGTGACGAGCAGTACTTC; CDR3 protein: CASSHTGTGGDEQYF
D gene: TRBD1; J gene: TRBJ1-5; V gene: TRBV19; clone size: few; CDR3 DNA: TGTGCCAGTACCCCCTTGACAGGGAACAATCAGCCCCAGCATTTT; CDR3 protein: CASTPLTGNNQPQHF
D gene: TRBD2; J gene: TRBJ2-1; V gene: TRBV9; clone size: .; CDR3 DNA: TGTGCCAGCAGCGTTGGGGGACTAGGGATGAGCTCCTACAATGAGCAGTTCTTC; CDR3 protein: CASSVGGLGMSSYNEQFF
D gene: TRBD2; J gene: TRBJ2-1; V gene: TRBV28; clone size: .; CDR3 DNA: TGTGCCAGCAGTTTGGGTGGCGGGAGCTCCTACAATGAGCAGTTCTTC; CDR3 protein: CASSLGGGSSYNEQFF
D gene: .; J gene: TRBJ1-5; V gene: TRBV19; clone size: .; CDR3 DNA: TGTGCCAGTAGTAACCTCCCGGGGGGCAATCAGCCCCAGCATTTT; CDR3 protein: CASSNLPGGNQPQHF
D gene: TRBD1; J gene: TRBJ2-7; V gene: TRBV18; clone size: .; CDR3 DNA: TGTGCCAGCTCACCACCTATGACAGGGGGCGGCAACGAGCAGTACTTC; CDR3 protein: CASSPPMTGGGNEQYF
D gene: TRBD2; J gene: TRBJ2-5; V gene: TRBV4-1; clone size: once; CDR3 DNA: TGCGCCAGCAGCCAGGGTAGCGGGAGGGACTTGAAGACCCAGTACTTC; CDR3 protein: CASSQGSGRDLKTQYF
D gene: TRBD2; J gene: TRBJ2-3; V gene: TRBV20-1; clone size: .; CDR3 DNA: TGCAGTGTTCCCAGCGGGACGGCGCAGTATTTT; CDR3 protein: CSVPSGTAQYF
D gene: .; J gene: TRBJ1-2; V gene: TRBV5-3; clone size: .; CDR3 DNA: TGTGCCAGAAGCCCTCAAACAGGGTTGCGTTGCTACACCTTC; CDR3 protein: CARSPQTGLRCYTF
D gene: .; J gene: TRBJ1-4; V gene: TRBV19; clone size: few; CDR3 DNA: TGTGCCACCTCTCGGGACCCTGGAAGTGAAAAACTGTTTTTT; CDR3 protein: CATSRDPGSEKLFF
D gene: .; J gene: TRBJ2-2; V gene: TRBV7-3; clone size: .; CDR3 DNA: TGTGCCAGCAGCCCCCGGCCCCTAGGGAACACCGGGGAGCTGTTTTTT; CDR3 protein: CASSPRPLGNTGELFF
D gene: .; J gene: TRBJ1-2; V gene: TRBV6-6; clone size: .; CDR3 DNA: TGTGCCAGCAGTACCGGGGTGAACTATGGCTACACCTTC; CDR3 protein: CASSTGVNYGYTF
D gene: .; J gene: TRBJ2-4; V gene: TRBV19; clone size: .; CDR3 DNA: TGTGCCAGTAGTATGGGAAACATTCAGTACTTC; CDR3 protein: CASSMGNIQYF
D gene: .; J gene: TRBJ2-6; V gene: TRBV7-2; clone size: .; CDR3 DNA: TGTGCCAGCAGCTCTAGTGTGGGGGCCAACGTCCTGACTTTC; CDR3 protein: CASSSSVGANVLTF
D gene: .; J gene: TRBJ1-2; V gene: TRBV9; clone size: .; CDR3 DNA: TGTGCCAGCAGCGTAGACGGGGGACCTAACTATGGCTACACCTTC; CDR3 protein: CASSVDGGPNYGYTF
D gene: TRBD2; J gene: TRBJ2-1; V gene: TRBV6-5; clone size: .; CDR3 DNA: TGTGCCAGCAGTTACCCGGGACTACCCAACAATGAGCAGTTCTTC; CDR3 protein: CASSYPGLPNNEQFF
D gene: TRBD1; J gene: TRBJ1-1; V gene: TRBV4-2; clone size: few; CDR3 DNA: TGTGCCAGCAGCCAAGCACAGGGGAAGGGTGAAGCTTTCTTT; CDR3 protein: CASSQAQGKGEAFF
D gene: TRBD2; J gene: TRBJ2-1; V gene: TRBV6-1; clone size: .; CDR3 DNA: TGTGCCAGCAGTGAGGCGGGACTAGAACCCTACAATGAGCAGTTCTTC; CDR3 protein: CASSEAGLEPYNEQFF
D gene: .; J gene: TRBJ2-1; V gene: TRBV9; clone size: .; CDR3 DNA: TGTGCCAGCAGCTCCCGGACTGACAATGAGCAGTTCTTC; CDR3 protein: CASSSRTDNEQFF
D gene: .; J gene: TRBJ2-1; V gene: TRBV7-8; clone size: .; CDR3 DNA: TGTGCCAGCAGCTTAGGGAGGGGGCTTGGGAATGAGCAGTTCTTC; CDR3 protein: CASSLGRGLGNEQFF
D gene: .; J gene: TRBJ2-5; V gene: TRBV4-2; clone size: .; CDR3 DNA: TGTGCCAGCAGCCAAGATTTAAGCGGCCAAGAGACCCAGTACTTC; CDR3 protein: CASSQDLSGQETQYF
D gene: TRBD1; J gene: TRBJ2-7; V gene: TRBV2; clone size: .; CDR3 DNA: TGTGCCAGCAGTGATCGTAGGACAGGGGGCTCGAGCGAGCAGTACTTC; CDR3 protein: CASSDRRTGGSSEQYF
D gene: .; J gene: TRBJ1-1; V gene: TRBV12-5; clone size: .; CDR3 DNA: TGTGCTAGTGGTTTGAGGGCAGGGAACTACTGGGGTGAAGCTTTCTTT; CDR3 protein: CASGLRAGNYWGEAFF
D gene: TRBD1; J gene: TRBJ1-2; V gene: TRBV2; clone size: once; CDR3 DNA: TGTGCCAGCAGGAGGACAGGGGACAACTATGGCTACACCTTC; CDR3 protein: CASRRTGDNYGYTF
D gene: .; J gene: TRBJ2-3; V gene: TRBV7-6; clone size: few; CDR3 DNA: TGTGCCAGCAGCTTGGGCCCTCCAGATACGCAGTATTTT; CDR3 protein: CASSLGPPDTQYF
D gene: .; J gene: TRBJ2-7; V gene: TRBV27; clone size: .; CDR3 DNA: TGTGCCAGCAGTCCTCGTAGTCGAGGGTTTGGCTTTTGGCCGTCGGACGAGCAGTACTTC; CDR3 protein: CASSPRSRGFGFWPSDEQYF
D gene: TRBD1; J gene: TRBJ2-7; V gene: TRBV27; clone size: .; CDR3 DNA: TGTGCCAGCAGCCAACTCCCGACAGGGGTGTACGAGCAGTACTTC; CDR3 protein: CASSQLPTGVYEQYF